This T cell receptor beta chain was captured by sequencing in a study of blood T cells in healthy people across ages. This clonotype turned up a few times. Together with a sample-barcoded 5' primer, a J-beta primer mix was included in a second PCR lasting about 7 to 11 cycles. TCRdb ran MiXCR on the 5' RACE reads and lists one entry per CDR3 protein. This table has around 800,000 distinct CDR3 sequences, roughly 24% appearing once. This same sample was also part of a study on T cells of mothers and their children. That report adds: Nine systemically healthy Caucasian donors: three mothers, six children. Using the M1S primer, the second PCR added sample barcodes along with 2-4 random nucleotides. Thymic selection molds TCR recombination products alike in related and unrelated pairs.

The sequence was collected from a boy aged 10-17 years in good health. Sequencing was performed on blood.

As DNA, the CDR3 is TGTGCCATCAGTGAGTCAAGGCCACAAGGAAACACCATATATTTT. Encoded protein: CAISESRPQGNTIYF. This sequence joins TRBV10-3 and TRBJ1-3; D is unresolved. The ends were cut back, 0 bases at V and 4 bases at J, with 10 bases in the middle. CDR3 length: 15 amino acids. Germline V gene lookup returns CDR1 ENHRY and CDR2 SYGVKD.